These 19 T cell receptor beta chains were sequenced from one sample in a study of T cell responses to AZD1222 COVID-19 vaccine. Data came from immunoSEQ multiplex PCR; TCRdb stores just in-frame clones and leaves some out. The sample has around 120,000 clones, 80% to 95% seen once. The sequencing here drew on peripheral blood, taken on day 0 of AZD1222 vaccination. Every receptor here comes from an adult in good health.

CDR3 sequence reads: CASSLGEGGLNNEQFF. The CDR3 bases are TGTGCCAGCAGCTTAGGCGAGGGAGGACTAAACAATGAGCAGTTCTTC. The genes are TRBV11-3 and TRBJ2-1; the D gene is possibly TRBD2 (6 bases). CDR1 is SGHNT, CDR2 YENEEA, per germline. The CDR3 totals 16 residues. The V end was cut by 1 base, the J end by 5 bases, with 15 bases between.

The gene calls are TRBV6-6 and TRBJ1-1; possibly TRBD1 for D (5 bases). The CDR3 is 14 amino acids. The V and J ends lost 4 bases and 0 bases respectively, with 9 bases between them. Germline V gives CDR1 MNHNY, CDR2 SVGAGI (reference sequence). The CDR3 loop reads CASSSRGVNTEAFF. The DNA for the CDR3 is TGTGCCAGCAGTTCCCGGGGGGTGAACACTGAAGCTTTCTTT.

V and J are TRBV9 and TRBJ1-3; D remains ambiguous. Trimming took 0 bases from V and 0 from J, leaving 4 bases between them. This CDR3 has 14 residues. Germline V CDR1 and CDR2: SGDLS, YYNGEE. CDR3 protein: CASSVGDSGNTIYF. CDR3 bases: TGTGCCAGCAGCGTAGGAGACTCTGGAAACACCATATATTTT.

The gene calls are TRBV30 and TRBJ2-2; the D is unclear. The germline V gene has CDR1 GTSNPN and CDR2 SVGIG (reference sequence). The CDR3 extends over 16 amino acids. The V and J ends lost 2 bases and 0 bases respectively, with 13 bases between them. The CDR3 bases are TGTGCCTGGAGTTCGCCCCAACCTTCGAACACCGGGGAGCTGTTTTTT. It yields the protein CAWSSPQPSNTGELFF.

This chain connects TRBV24-1 to TRBJ2-3; D is tentatively TRBD1 or TRBD2 (5 bases each). CDR1 is KGHDR, CDR2 SFDVKD, per germline. Trimming pared 9 bases from V and 4 bases from J, leaving 10 bases between. CDR3 length equals 12 residues. The CDR3 DNA reads TGTGCCACCGGGACCCCTGCAGATACGCAGTATTTT. Its translation: CATGTPADTQYF.

Only one count was recorded for this clone. The chain employs TRBV9 and TRBJ2-7; either TRBD1 or TRBD2 may supply D (5 bases each). V was cut by 0 bases and J by 1 base, with 11 bases left in between. This CDR3 has 15 amino acids. Germline values: CDR1 SGDLS, CDR2 YYNGEE. CDR3 region: CASSVGGSLSYEQYF. In nucleotides, the CDR3 is TGTGCCAGCAGCGTAGGGGGGTCTCTATCCTACGAGCAGTACTTC.

The rearrangement joins TRBV30 to TRBJ1-2; D is unresolved. Trimming stripped 0 bases from V and 6 bases from J, with 11 bases between. CDR1 GTSNPN and CDR2 SVGIG come from the germline V gene (reference sequence). There are 13 residues in the CDR3. For the CDR3, the DNA is TGTGCCTGGAGTGTACGCAGAACCCATGGCTACACCTTC. Its protein is CAWSVRRTHGYTF.

The chain recombines TRBV30 with TRBJ1-5; D is ambiguous. V lost 2 bases and J lost 3, with 11 bases in between. CDR1 GTSNPN and CDR2 SVGIG come from the germline V gene (reference sequence). This CDR3 comprises 14 residues. In DNA form, the CDR3 reads TGTGCCTGGAGTCGAGGACTCCCCAATCAGCCCCAGCATTTT. It yields the protein CAWSRGLPNQPQHF.

This rearrangement joins TRBV9 to TRBJ1-4; D not certain. V dropped 4 bases and J dropped 5 bases, with 12 bases sitting between them. Germline-derived CDR1 and CDR2 are SGDLS and YYNGEE. There are 14 residues in the CDR3. This CDR3 reads CASSRTTPNEKLFF. The CDR3 DNA reads TGTGCCAGCAGCAGGACTACTCCGAATGAAAAACTGTTTTTT.

The J gene is TRBJ2-3, the V gene TRBV5-1, with D tentatively TRBD1 or TRBD2 (5 bases each). This CDR3 has 14 amino acids. V shed 0 bases and J shed 6 bases, with 11 bases lying between them. Germline V gene lookup returns CDR1 SGHRS and CDR2 YFSETQ. The CDR3 coding sequence is TGCGCCAGCAGCTTGGGGGGGATTCGGGATACGCAGTATTTT. Its translation is CASSLGGIRDTQYF. Variable domain in full (rest from reference TRBV5-1 and TRBJ2-3): KAGVTQTPRYLIKTRGQQVTLSCSPISGHRSVSWYQQTPGQGLQFLFEYFSETQRNKGNFPGRFSGRQFSNSRSEMNVSTLELGDSALYLCASSLGGIRDTQYFGPGTRLTVL.

V is TRBV14 and J is TRBJ2-1, with TRBD2 matching over 14 bases. The CDR3 loop spans 17 amino acids. In germline, CDR1 is SGHDN, CDR2 FVKESK. Trimming cost V 4 bases and J 9 bases; bases outside gene matches: 11. CDR3 bases: TGTGCCAGCAGCCGCCGAACCGGACTAGCGGGAGGTTTTGAGCAGTTCTTC. This sequence encodes CASSRRTGLAGGFEQFF.

The J gene is TRBJ1-1, the V gene TRBV19, with 7 bases identical to TRBD1. The CDR3 loop spans 14 amino acids. Trimming cost V 7 bases and J 1 base; bases outside gene matches: 6. CDR1 and CDR2 (germline): LNHDA, SQIVND (reference sequence). CDR3 loop: CASTVGQSNTEAFF. In nucleotides, the CDR3 is TGTGCCAGTACAGTGGGACAGTCGAACACTGAAGCTTTCTTT.

This clone was seen a single time. The rearrangement uses TRBV9 and TRBJ1-1, with TRBD1 identical over 11 bases. Germline CDR1 reads SGDLS; CDR2 reads YYNGEE. After removal of 4 bases from V and 0 bases from J, the junction contained 17 bases not matched to a gene. This CDR3 is 20 amino acids long. The CDR3 nucleotides read TGTGCCAGCAGCACCGTGGACAGGGGGCGATTTAACCTTATGAACACTGAAGCTTTCTTT. This gives the protein CASSTVDRGRFNLMNTEAFF.

The CDR3 here is CASSIQRSFSYEQYF. The CDR3 DNA sequence: TGTGCCAGCTCAATACAGAGAAGCTTCTCCTACGAGCAGTACTTC. The V call is TRBV18, the J call TRBJ2-7, with D hard to call. Germline V CDR1 and CDR2: KGHSH, LQKENI. V gave up 5 bases and J gave up 0 bases, with 14 bases separating them. This CDR3 has 15 amino acids.

This chain joins TRBV19 and TRBJ1-2; unclear D gene. The V gene's germline CDR1 is LNHDA and CDR2 SQIVND (reference sequence). This CDR3 comprises 22 residues. V shed 0 bases and J shed 3 bases, with 32 bases lying between them. CDR3 nucleotides: TGTGCCAGTAGTATAGATCGGGGAACCAAGGGTGGACCGGGATCGACCTACTATGGCTACACCTTC. Its protein product is CASSIDRGTKGGPGSTYYGYTF.

The chain combines TRBV7-2 with TRBJ2-7; D gene uncertain. V was pared by 5 bases and J by 4 bases, with 12 bases between. Germline lookup yields CDR1 SGHTA and CDR2 FQGNSA. This CDR3 has 13 residues. This CDR3 reads CASSVGDRYEQYF. The CDR3 DNA is TGTGCCAGCAGCGTAGGCGATCGGTACGAGCAGTACTTC.

In the case of this clone: One end of the junction varies from germline; a read error may be responsible. The chain combines TRBV5-8 with TRBJ1-1; D is ambiguous. From germline, CDR1 is SGHTS and CDR2 YDEGEE. The CDR3 has 15 residues. The CDR3 sequence: CASSSVPKLGTETFF. The CDR3 DNA is TGTGCCAGCAGCTCCGTCCCCAAGCTAGGCACTGAAACTTTCTTT.

This clone came up once. This chain links TRBV6-2 or TRBV6-3 with TRBJ2-5; no firm D call. V was pared by 6 bases and J by 5 bases, with 10 bases between. CDR1 is MNHEY, CDR2 SVGEGT, per germline. This CDR3 has 12 amino acids. This CDR3 reads CASSLSGETQYF. In nucleotides, the CDR3 is TGTGCCAGCAGCCTGTCTGGGGAGACCCAGTACTTC.

The chain uses TRBV7-3 and TRBJ2-1; 7 positions match TRBD1. V was pared by 2 bases and J by 6 bases, with 1 base of the junction left unmatched. This CDR3 is built from 13 residues. Looked up from germline, CDR1 is SGHTA and CDR2 is FQGTGA. The CDR3 bases are TGTGCCAGCAGCTTAGACAGGGCCAATGAGCAGTTCTTC. The encoded protein is CASSLDRANEQFF. Combining the CDR3 with reference TRBV7-3 and TRBJ2-1 gives the whole variable domain GAGVSQTPSNKVTEKGKYVELRCDPISGHTALYWYRQSLGQGPEFLIYFQGTGAADDSGLPNDRFFAVRPEGSVSTLKIQRTERGDSAVYLCASSLDRANEQFFGPGTRLTVL.